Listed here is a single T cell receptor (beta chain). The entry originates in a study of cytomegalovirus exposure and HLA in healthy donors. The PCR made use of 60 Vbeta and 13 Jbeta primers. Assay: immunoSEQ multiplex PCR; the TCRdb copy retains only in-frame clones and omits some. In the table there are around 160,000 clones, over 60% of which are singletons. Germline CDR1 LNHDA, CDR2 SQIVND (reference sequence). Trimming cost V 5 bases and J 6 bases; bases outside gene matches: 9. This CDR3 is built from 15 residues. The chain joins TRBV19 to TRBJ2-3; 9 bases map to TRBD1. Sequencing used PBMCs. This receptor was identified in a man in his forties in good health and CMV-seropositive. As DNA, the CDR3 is TGTGCCAGTAGTCGCCCGGACAGGGGAGAGGATACGCAGTATTTT. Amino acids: CASSRPDRGEDTQYF.